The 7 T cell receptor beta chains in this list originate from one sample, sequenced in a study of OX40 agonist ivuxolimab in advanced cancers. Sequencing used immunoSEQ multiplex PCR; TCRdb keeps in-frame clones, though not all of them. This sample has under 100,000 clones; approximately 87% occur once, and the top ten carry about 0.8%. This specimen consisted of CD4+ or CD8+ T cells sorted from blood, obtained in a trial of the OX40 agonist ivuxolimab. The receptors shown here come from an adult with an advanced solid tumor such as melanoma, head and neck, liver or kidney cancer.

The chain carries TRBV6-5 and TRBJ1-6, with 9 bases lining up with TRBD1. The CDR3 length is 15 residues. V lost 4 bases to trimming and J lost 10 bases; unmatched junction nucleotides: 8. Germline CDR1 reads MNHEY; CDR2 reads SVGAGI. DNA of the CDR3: TGTGCCAGCAGTTTACAGGGGGCTTCGGGGTCACCCCTCCACTTT. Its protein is CASSLQGASGSPLHF.

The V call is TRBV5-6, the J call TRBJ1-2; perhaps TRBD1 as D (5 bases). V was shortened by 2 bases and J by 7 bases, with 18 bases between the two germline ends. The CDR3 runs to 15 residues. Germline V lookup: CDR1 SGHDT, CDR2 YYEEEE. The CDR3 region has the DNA TGTGCCAGCAGCTTTGGCTTGGGGGGAAGGGTTGGCTACACCTTC. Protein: CASSFGLGGRVGYTF.

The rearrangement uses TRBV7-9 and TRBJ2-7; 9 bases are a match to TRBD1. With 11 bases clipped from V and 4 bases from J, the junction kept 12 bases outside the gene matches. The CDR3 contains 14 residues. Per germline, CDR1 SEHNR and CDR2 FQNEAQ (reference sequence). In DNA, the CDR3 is TGTGCCCTGGGGGGCGGGACAGGGCAATACGAGCAGTACTTC. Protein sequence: CALGGGTGQYEQYF.

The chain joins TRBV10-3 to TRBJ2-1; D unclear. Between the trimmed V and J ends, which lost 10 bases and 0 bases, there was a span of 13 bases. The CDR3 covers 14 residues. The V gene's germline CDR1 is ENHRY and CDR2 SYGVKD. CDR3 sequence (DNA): TGTGCCACGGCCACACAGAGCTCCTACAATGAGCAGTTCTTC. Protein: CATATQSSYNEQFF.

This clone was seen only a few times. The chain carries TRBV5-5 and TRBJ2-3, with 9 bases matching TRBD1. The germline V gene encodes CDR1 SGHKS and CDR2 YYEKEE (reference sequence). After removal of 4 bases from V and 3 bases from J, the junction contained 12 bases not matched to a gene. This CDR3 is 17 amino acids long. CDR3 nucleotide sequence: TGTGCCAGCAGCCCGGCCCGGGACAGGGTATTAACAGATACGCAGTATTTT. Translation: CASSPARDRVLTDTQYF.

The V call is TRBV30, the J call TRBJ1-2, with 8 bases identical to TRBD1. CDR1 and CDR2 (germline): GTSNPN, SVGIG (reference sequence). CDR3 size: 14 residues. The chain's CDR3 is CASDSTGGNYGYTF. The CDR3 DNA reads TGTGCTTCGGACTCCACAGGGGGTAACTATGGCTACACCTTC.

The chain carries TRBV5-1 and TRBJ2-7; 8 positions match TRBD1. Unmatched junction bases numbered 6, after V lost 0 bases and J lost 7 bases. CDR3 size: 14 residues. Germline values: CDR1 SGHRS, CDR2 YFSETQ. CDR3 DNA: TGCGCCAGCAGCTTGGGGACAGGGTTTGGGGAGCAGTACTTC. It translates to CASSLGTGFGEQYF.